Listed below are T cell receptor beta chains from one sample, sequenced in a study of T cell repertoires in cytomegalovirus infection. Each CDR3 protein gets one entry after TCRdb re-called the reads with MiXCR. The sample records around 310,000 distinct CDR3 sequences, around 29% being singletons. For these receptors, no antigen is known. This sample comprised cultured PBMCs, obtained from culture after CMV antigen stimulation. These receptor sequences come from a human donor in good health (CMV status not recorded). Some clones in this sample may be carry-over from other donors' samples. Each CDR3 is given with its conserved first and last residue. A D gene is named only where the DNA matches it firmly. Clone size is given for some rows only: seen once, a few or many times, or a class if the clone is expanded.

>TRBJ1-2|TRBV10-3|.|.
TGTGCCATCAGTGCAGGGCCCAACTATGGCTACACCTTC
CAISAGPNYGYTF
>TRBJ2-1|TRBV28|.|.
TGTGCCAGCAGTTTAGTCCGGGACGTTGAGCAGTTCTTC
CASSLVRDVEQFF
>TRBJ2-7|TRBV4-1|.|.
TGCGCCAGCAGCCAAGGGTATGGGGGATTCGTCTACGAGCAGTACTTC
CASSQGYGGFVYEQYF
>TRBJ2-7|TRBV11-2|TRBD1|.
TGTGCCAGCAGCTCCCCTAGTCCGGGACAGGGGACCTACGAGCAGTACTTC
CASSSPSPGQGTYEQYF
>TRBJ2-3|TRBV24-1|.|.
TGTGCCACCAGTGATTTGAGGAGGGACACAGATACGCAGTATTTT
CATSDLRRDTDTQYF
>TRBJ1-2|TRBV20-1|.|.
TGCAGTGCTAGAGGGGTCTCAGAGGCTGGCTACACCTTC
CSARGVSEAGYTF
>TRBJ1-1|TRBV4-2|.|.
TGTGCCAGCAGCCAATCCACGGCGAACACTGAAGCTTTCTTT
CASSQSTANTEAFF
>TRBJ2-3|TRBV7-3|TRBD2|few
TGTGCCAGCAGCTTAACCCTCAGGAGCGGGAGTACAGATACGCAGTATTTT
CASSLTLRSGSTDTQYF
>TRBJ2-1|TRBV12-5|.|.
TGTGCTAGTACGGGGTATGATGAGCAGTTCTTC
CASTGYDEQFF
>TRBJ2-7|TRBV7-9|TRBD2|many
TGTGCCAGCAGCTCCACCCTGAGGACAGGAGGGACTAGCGGGAGCCTCCTCGAGCAGTACTTC
CASSSTLRTGGTSGSLLEQYF
>TRBJ2-4|TRBV28|TRBD2|.
TGTGCCAGCAGTCAGACTAGCGGGAGTGACATTCAGTACTTC
CASSQTSGSDIQYF
>TRBJ2-2|TRBV27|TRBD1|few
TGTGCCAGCAGTTTATCGACAGGGGGGACCGGGGAGCTGTTTTTT
CASSLSTGGTGELFF
>TRBJ2-7|TRBV19|TRBD1|.
TGTACCAGTAGTATAGATTGGGACAGGGGATACTACGAGCAGTACTTC
CTSSIDWDRGYYEQYF
>TRBJ2-3|TRBV12-3/TRBV12-4|.|once
TGTGCCAGCAGTTTAATAAAAACAGATACGCAGTATTTT
CASSLIKTDTQYF
>TRBJ2-3|TRBV2|.|.
TGTGCCAGCAGTGAAGTCAGTCGTCTGCTCACAGATACGCAGTATTTT
CASSEVSRLLTDTQYF
>TRBJ2-3|TRBV5-4|TRBD2|.
TGTGCCAGCAGCTTGTTTAGCGGGGGGGCCTCAGATACGCAGTATTTT
CASSLFSGGASDTQYF
>TRBJ1-1|TRBV7-6|.|.
TGTGCCAGCAGCCCGCCAGGTGAGGGGACTGAAGCTTTCTTT
CASSPPGEGTEAFF
>TRBJ2-2|TRBV4-2|.|few
TGTGCCAGCAGCCAAGTCCATTGGGACACCGGGGAGCTGTTTTTT
CASSQVHWDTGELFF
>TRBJ1-2|TRBV6-1|TRBD1|few
TGTGCCAGCACCCGGGGAGTATCAGGGACAGCCTCTAACTATGGCTACACCTTC
CASTRGVSGTASNYGYTF
>TRBJ2-1|TRBV7-2|.|.
TGTGCCAGCAGCTTATTTCCCTTAAACGGGGAGCAGTTCTTC
CASSLFPLNGEQFF
>TRBJ2-1|TRBV29-1|TRBD1|.
TGCAGCGTCATGGGACAGGGGGACTACAATGAGCAGTTCTTC
CSVMGQGDYNEQFF
>TRBJ2-1|TRBV7-2|TRBD2|many
TGTGCCAGCAGCTTAGCGGTAGTAGCGGGAGAGGGTGAGCAGTTCTTC
CASSLAVVAGEGEQFF
>TRBJ2-3|TRBV5-8|TRBD1|.
TGTGCCAGCAGCTTGTCCAGGGGGCGGACAGATACGCAGTATTTT
CASSLSRGRTDTQYF
>TRBJ2-3|TRBV6-1|TRBD2|few
TGTGCCAGCAGTGAGGGACTAGCGGGGGGCACAGATACGCAGTATTTT
CASSEGLAGGTDTQYF
>TRBJ2-1|TRBV7-3|TRBD2|.
TGTGCCAGGAGCTTAAATCGGGCGGGAGGGTCTAATGAGCAGTTCTTC
CARSLNRAGGSNEQFF
>TRBJ1-1|TRBV7-2|.|many
TGTGCCAGCAGCTTATCCTGGGCGAACACTGAAGCTTTCTTT
CASSLSWANTEAFF
>TRBJ2-5|TRBV5-1|TRBD2|few
TGCGCCAGCAGCTTGGCGACCTCAAGCGGGAATATCCGGGAGACCCAGTACTTC
CASSLATSSGNIRETQYF
>TRBJ2-7|TRBV28|TRBD2|.
TGTGCCAGCAGTTCCCCCAGGAGTAGCGGGAGACCTTACGAGCAGTACTTC
CASSSPRSSGRPYEQYF
>TRBJ1-6|TRBV7-3|.|many
TGTGCCAGCTCCCGTCAGGCACCGGGATCACCCCTCCACTTT
CASSRQAPGSPLHF
>TRBJ2-7|TRBV28|.|.
TGTGCCAGCAGTGCAGGAACCTACGAGCAGTACTTC
CASSAGTYEQYF
>TRBJ2-6|TRBV12-3/TRBV12-4|TRBD1|.
TGTGCCAGCAGTCTCGGGACAGGGGCCCTCTCTGGGGCCAACGTCCTGACTTTC
CASSLGTGALSGANVLTF
>TRBJ1-5|TRBV7-8|.|few
TGTGCCAGCAGCCTGGTATATCAGCCCCAGCATTTT
CASSLVYQPQHF
>TRBJ1-5|TRBV12-3/TRBV12-4|.|.
TGTGCCAGCAGTCGCAAGGGCAATCAGCCCCAGCATTTT
CASSRKGNQPQHF
>TRBJ2-5|TRBV7-9|.|.
TGTGCCAGCAGCTACGGCAGGAGTTTCCAAGAGACCCAGTACTTC
CASSYGRSFQETQYF
>TRBJ1-1|TRBV5-1|.|few
TGCGCCAGCAGCTTGGTAGAGGGGTTCACTGAAGCTTTCTTT
CASSLVEGFTEAFF
>TRBJ2-4|TRBV28|.|few
TGTGCCAGCAGCCGATCGGGGCCTCTAGCCAAAAACATTCAGTACTTC
CASSRSGPLAKNIQYF
>TRBJ1-1|TRBV7-6|.|few
TGTGCCAGCAGCTTAACCAGGGTAGGCACTGAAGCTTTCTTT
CASSLTRVGTEAFF
>TRBJ2-1|TRBV29-1|.|.
TGCAGCGTTGTACCGGGACTCTACAATGAGCAGTTCTTC
CSVVPGLYNEQFF
>TRBJ2-7|TRBV19|TRBD1|once
TGTGCCAGTAGTATAGGAACAGGGGGCTGGTTTGGCTCCTACGAGCAGTACTTC
CASSIGTGGWFGSYEQYF
>TRBJ1-2|TRBV7-2|.|many
TGTGCCAGCAGCTTAGACGCAGGGTCCCCCTATGGCTACACCTTC
CASSLDAGSPYGYTF
>TRBJ2-2|TRBV28|TRBD1|.
TGTGCCAGCAGTTCTCCGGGACAGGGGATAGGGGAGCTGTTTTTT
CASSSPGQGIGELFF
>TRBJ2-1|TRBV7-2|.|few
TGTGCCAGCAGCTCAATACAGGGAACCGTGGGTAGTGAGCAGTTCTTC
CASSSIQGTVGSEQFF
>TRBJ1-2|TRBV12-3/TRBV12-4|TRBD1|few
TGTGCCACCTATGGGACAGGGGGCGCCGGCTATGGCTACACCTTC
CATYGTGGAGYGYTF
>TRBJ2-7|TRBV4-1|.|.
TGCGCCAGCAGCCAAGGTTCCGACAGGAAGTACGAGCAGTACTTC
CASSQGSDRKYEQYF
>TRBJ2-7|TRBV3-1|TRBD2|few
TGTGCCAGCAGCCAAGTACTAGCGGGACTTTACGAGCAGTACTTC
CASSQVLAGLYEQYF
>TRBJ2-7|TRBV20-1|TRBD1|few
TGCAGTGCTAGGACCGGGACAGGGGGCAACGAGCAGTACTTC
CSARTGTGGNEQYF